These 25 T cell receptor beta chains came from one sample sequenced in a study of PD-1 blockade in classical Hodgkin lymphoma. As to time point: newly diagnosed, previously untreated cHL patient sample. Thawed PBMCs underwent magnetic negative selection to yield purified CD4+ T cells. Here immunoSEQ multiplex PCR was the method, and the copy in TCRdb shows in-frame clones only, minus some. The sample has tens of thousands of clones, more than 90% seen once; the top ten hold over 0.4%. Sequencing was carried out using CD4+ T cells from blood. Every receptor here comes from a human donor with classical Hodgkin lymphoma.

Here the CDR3 DNA reads TGTGCCAGCAGCTTGGGAGGTCTCATCTTACCTGAAGCTTTCTTT. It translates to CASSLGGLILPEAFF. The chain uses TRBV5-4 and TRBJ1-1; D remains unclear. V gave up 0 bases and J gave up 6 bases, with 15 bases separating them. Germline values: CDR1 SGHNT, CDR2 YYREEE (reference sequence). The CDR3 length is 15 residues.

CDR3 amino acids: CAISPDSDTGELFF. CDR3 nucleotides: TGTGCCATCAGCCCGGACAGCGACACCGGGGAGCTGTTTTTT. The chain combines TRBV10-3 with TRBJ2-2; D possibly corresponds to TRBD1 (6 bases). V gave up 6 bases and J gave up 3 bases, with 11 bases separating them. The CDR3 is made up of 14 amino acids. Germline lookup yields CDR1 ENHRY and CDR2 SYGVKD.

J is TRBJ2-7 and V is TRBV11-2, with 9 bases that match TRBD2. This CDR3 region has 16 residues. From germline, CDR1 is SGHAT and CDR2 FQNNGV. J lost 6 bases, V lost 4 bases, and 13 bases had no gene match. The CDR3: CASSSRHLAGRGEQYF. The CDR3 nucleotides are TGTGCCAGCAGCTCACGCCACCTAGCGGGAAGGGGCGAGCAGTACTTC. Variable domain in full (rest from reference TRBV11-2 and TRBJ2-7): EAGVAQSPRYKIIEKRQSVAFWCNPISGHATLYWYQQILGQGPKLLIQFQNNGVVDDSQLPKDRFSAERLKGVDSTLKIQPAKLEDSAVYLCASSSRHLAGRGEQYFGPGTRLTVT.

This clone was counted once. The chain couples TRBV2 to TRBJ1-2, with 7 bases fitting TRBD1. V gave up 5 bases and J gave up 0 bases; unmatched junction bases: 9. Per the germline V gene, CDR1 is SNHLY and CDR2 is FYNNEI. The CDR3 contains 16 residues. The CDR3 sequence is CASSRKKGATNYGYTF. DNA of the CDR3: TGTGCCAGCAGTCGGAAAAAGGGGGCCACTAACTATGGCTACACCTTC. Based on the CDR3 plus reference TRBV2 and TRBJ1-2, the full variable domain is EPEVTQTPSHQVTQMGQEVILRCVPISNHLYFYWYRQILGQKVEFLVSFYNNEISEKSEIFDDQFSVERPDGSNFTLKIRSTKLEDSAMYFCASSRKKGATNYGYTFGSGTRLTVV.

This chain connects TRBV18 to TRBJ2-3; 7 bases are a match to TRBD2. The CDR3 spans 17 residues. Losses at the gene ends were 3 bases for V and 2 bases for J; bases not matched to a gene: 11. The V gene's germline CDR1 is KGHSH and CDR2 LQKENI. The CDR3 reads CASSPKGGGGFTDTQYF. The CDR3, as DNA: TGTGCCAGCTCACCGAAAGGCGGGGGAGGTTTCACAGATACGCAGTATTTT.

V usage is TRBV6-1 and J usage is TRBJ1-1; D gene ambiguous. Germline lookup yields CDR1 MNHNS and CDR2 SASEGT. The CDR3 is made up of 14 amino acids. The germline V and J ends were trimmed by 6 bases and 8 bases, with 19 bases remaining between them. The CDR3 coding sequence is TGTGCCAGCAGCCTAACCTATGGGTATGTGGAAGCTTTCTTT. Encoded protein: CASSLTYGYVEAFF.

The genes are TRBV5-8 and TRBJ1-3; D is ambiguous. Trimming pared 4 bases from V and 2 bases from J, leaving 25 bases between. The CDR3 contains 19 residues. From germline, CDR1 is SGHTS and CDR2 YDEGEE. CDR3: CASSAFVVDNNWAGNTIYF. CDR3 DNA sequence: TGTGCCAGCAGCGCATTTGTAGTCGACAACAATTGGGCTGGAAACACCATATATTTT.

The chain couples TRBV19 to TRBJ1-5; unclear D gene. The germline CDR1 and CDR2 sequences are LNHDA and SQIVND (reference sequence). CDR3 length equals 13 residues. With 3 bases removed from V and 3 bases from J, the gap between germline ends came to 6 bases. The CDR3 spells CASSISDNQPQHF. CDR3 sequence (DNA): TGTGCCAGTAGTATTTCAGACAATCAGCCCCAGCATTTT.

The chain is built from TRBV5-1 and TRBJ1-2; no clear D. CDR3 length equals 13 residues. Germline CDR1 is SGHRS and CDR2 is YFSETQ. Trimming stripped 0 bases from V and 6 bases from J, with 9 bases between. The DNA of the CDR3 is TGCGCCAGCAGCTTGGCCGGAGGAAATGGCTACACCTTC. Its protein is CASSLAGGNGYTF.

CDR3 bases: TGTGCCAGTAGTAGGAGCGTCACAGGGGGCCAGGCGCATTTT. This sequence encodes CASSRSVTGGQAHF. The chain joins TRBV19 to TRBJ1-5, with 9 bases that match TRBD1. CDR3 length: 14 residues. V was clipped by 4 bases and J by 15 bases; unmatched bases: 13. CDR1 LNHDA and CDR2 SQIVND come from the germline V gene (reference sequence).

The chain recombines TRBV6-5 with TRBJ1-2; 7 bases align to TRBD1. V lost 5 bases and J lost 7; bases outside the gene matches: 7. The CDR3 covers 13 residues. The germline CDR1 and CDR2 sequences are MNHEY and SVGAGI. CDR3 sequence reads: CASSKDRDSGYTF. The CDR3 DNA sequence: TGTGCCAGCAGTAAAGACAGGGATAGTGGCTACACCTTC.

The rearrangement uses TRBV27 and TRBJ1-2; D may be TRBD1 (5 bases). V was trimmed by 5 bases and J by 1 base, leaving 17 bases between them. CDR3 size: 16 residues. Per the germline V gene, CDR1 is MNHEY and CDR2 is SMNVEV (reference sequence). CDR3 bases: TGTGCCAGCAGTCTCTCGGGGGGTACAATTAACTATGGCTACACCTTC. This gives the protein CASSLSGGTINYGYTF.

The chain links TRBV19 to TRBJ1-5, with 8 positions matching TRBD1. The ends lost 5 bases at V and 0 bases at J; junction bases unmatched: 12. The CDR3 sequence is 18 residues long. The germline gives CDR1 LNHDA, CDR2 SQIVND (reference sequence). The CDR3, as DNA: TGTGCCAGTAGTCAGCGACAGGGGACCACCTATAGCAATCAGCCCCAGCATTTT. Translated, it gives CASSQRQGTTYSNQPQHF.

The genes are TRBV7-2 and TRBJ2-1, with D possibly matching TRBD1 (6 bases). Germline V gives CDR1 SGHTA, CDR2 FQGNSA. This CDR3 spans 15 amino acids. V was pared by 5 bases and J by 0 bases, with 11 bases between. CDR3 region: CASSRDRSSYNEQFF. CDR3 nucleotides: TGTGCCAGCAGCCGAGACAGGAGCTCCTACAATGAGCAGTTCTTC.

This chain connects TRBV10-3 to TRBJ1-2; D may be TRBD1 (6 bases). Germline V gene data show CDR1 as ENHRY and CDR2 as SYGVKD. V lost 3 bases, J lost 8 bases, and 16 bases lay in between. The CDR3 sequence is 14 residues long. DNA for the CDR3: TGTGCCATCAGTGACCGGGGGGCAGATGGAGGCTACACCTTC. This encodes CAISDRGADGGYTF.

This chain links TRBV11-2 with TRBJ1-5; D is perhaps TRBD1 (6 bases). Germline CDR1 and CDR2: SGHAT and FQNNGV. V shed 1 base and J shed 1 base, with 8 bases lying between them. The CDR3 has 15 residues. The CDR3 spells CASSLARGSNQPQHF. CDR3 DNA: TGTGCCAGCAGCTTAGCAAGGGGGAGCAATCAGCCCCAGCATTTT.

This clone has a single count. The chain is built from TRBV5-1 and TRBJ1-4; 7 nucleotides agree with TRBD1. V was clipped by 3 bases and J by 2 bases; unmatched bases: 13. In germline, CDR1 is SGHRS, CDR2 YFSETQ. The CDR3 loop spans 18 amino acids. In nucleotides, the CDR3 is TGCGCCAGCAGCTCCCGACAGGGAGGCATAACGACTAATGAAAAACTGTTTTTT. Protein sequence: CASSSRQGGITTNEKLFF. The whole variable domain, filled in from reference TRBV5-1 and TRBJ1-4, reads KAGVTQTPRYLIKTRGQQVTLSCSPISGHRSVSWYQQTPGQGLQFLFEYFSETQRNKGNFPGRFSGRQFSNSRSEMNVSTLELGDSALYLCASSSRQGGITTNEKLFFGSGTQLSVL.

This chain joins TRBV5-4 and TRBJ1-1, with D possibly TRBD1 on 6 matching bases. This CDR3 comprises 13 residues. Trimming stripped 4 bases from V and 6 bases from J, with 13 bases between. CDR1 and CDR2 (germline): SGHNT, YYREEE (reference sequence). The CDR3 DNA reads TGTGCCAGCAGCACAAAAACAGGGCCTGAAGCTTTCTTT. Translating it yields CASSTKTGPEAFF.

In DNA form, the CDR3 reads TGTGCCAGCAGCCCTAGATTCACCAATACGCAGTATTTT. It specifies CASSPRFTNTQYF. The gene calls are TRBV5-4 and TRBJ2-3; D not certain. Trimming removed 4 bases at V and 7 bases at J, with 13 bases between. Germline loops: CDR1 SGHNT, CDR2 YYREEE (reference sequence). The CDR3 runs to 13 residues.

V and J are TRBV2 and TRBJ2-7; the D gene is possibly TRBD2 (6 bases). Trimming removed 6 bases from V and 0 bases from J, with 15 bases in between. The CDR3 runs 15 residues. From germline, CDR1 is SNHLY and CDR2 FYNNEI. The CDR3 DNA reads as TGTGCCAGCAGCCCCGTAGCGGTTAGCTCCTACGAGCAGTACTTC. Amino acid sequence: CASSPVAVSSYEQYF.

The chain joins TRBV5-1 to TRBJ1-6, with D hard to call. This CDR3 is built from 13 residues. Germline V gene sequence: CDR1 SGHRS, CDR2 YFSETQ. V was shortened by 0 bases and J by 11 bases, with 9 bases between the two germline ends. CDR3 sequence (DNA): TGCGCCAGCAGCTTGGACAGCAAAGCACCCCTCCACTTT. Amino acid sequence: CASSLDSKAPLHF.

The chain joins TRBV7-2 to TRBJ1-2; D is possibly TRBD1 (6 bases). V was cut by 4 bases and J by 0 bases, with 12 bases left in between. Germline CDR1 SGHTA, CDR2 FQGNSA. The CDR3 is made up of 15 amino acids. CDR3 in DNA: TGTGCCAGCAGCTCACAGGGAAGACCTAACTATGGCTACACCTTC. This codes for CASSSQGRPNYGYTF. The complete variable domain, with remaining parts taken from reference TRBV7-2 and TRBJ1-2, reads GAGVSQSPSNKVTEKGKDVELRCDPISGHTALYWYRQSLGQGLEFLIYFQGNSAPDKSGLPSDRFSAERTGGSVSTLTIQRTQQEDSAVYLCASSSQGRPNYGYTFGSGTRLTVV.

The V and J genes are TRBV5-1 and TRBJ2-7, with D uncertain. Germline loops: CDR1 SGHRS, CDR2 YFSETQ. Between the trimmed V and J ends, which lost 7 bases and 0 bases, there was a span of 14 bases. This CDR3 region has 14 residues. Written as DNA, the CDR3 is TGCGCCAGCTCGAACAATCGTCACTCCTACGAGCAGTACTTC. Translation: CASSNNRHSYEQYF.

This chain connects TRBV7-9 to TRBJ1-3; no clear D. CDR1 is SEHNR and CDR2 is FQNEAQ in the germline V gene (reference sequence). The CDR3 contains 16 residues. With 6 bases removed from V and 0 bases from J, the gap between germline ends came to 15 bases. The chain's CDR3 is CASSHDSPGSGNTIYF. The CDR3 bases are TGTGCCAGCAGTCACGATTCGCCGGGCTCTGGAAACACCATATATTTT.

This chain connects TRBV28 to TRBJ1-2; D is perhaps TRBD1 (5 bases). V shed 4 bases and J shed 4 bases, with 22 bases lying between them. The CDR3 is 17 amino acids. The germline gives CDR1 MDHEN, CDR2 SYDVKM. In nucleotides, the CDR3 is TGTGCCAGCAGTTCCCGTTGGGGGGTCTCCTCGGGCTATGGCTACACCTTC. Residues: CASSSRWGVSSGYGYTF.